This T cell receptor (beta chain) was retrieved from a study of T-cell memory formation after mild COVID-19. Study at large: The study found TCR clusters largely donor specific.

Overall study findings and caveats: Largely, contracting CD4+ clones fell within CM and EM, and contracting CD8+ clones within EMRA. Cross-reactive memory apparently joined, as some responding clones appeared in pre-infection memory. Clones that shrank (day 15 to 85) were balanced CD4/CD8, whereas later expanders leaned CD4+.

V lost 0 bases and J lost 6, with 11 bases in between. The germline CDR1 and CDR2 sequences are KGHSH and LQKENI. The CDR3 has 15 residues. This clonotype was found a few times. The target antigen is unknown. In TCRdb, the 5' RACE reads were re-called with MiXCR into one record per CDR3 protein. The sample yields a few hundred thousand distinct CDR3 sequences, around 15% seen once. This sequence was found in a man aged 18 to 29 who had mild COVID-19 (a few samples of this study predate the infection). Cell type and time point are not known. This chain joins TRBV18 and TRBJ2-2; D gene ambiguous. The sample consisted of PBMCs or a T cell subset sorted from them (not recorded which). In DNA form, the CDR3 reads TGTGCCAGCTCACCACCCCTCCAAGGCGCCGGGGAGCTGTTTTTT. This sequence encodes CASSPPLQGAGELFF.